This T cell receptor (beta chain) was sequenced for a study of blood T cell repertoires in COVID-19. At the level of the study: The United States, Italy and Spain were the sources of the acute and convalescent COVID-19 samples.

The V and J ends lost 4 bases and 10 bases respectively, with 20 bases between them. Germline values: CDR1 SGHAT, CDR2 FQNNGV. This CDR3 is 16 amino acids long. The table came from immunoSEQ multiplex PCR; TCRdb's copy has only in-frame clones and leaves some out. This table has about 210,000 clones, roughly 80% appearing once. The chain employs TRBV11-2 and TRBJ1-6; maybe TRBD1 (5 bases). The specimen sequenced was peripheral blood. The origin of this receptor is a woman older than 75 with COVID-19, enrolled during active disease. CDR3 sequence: CASSSSVMGGMSPLHF. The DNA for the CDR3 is TGTGCCAGCAGCTCCTCGGTTATGGGGGGGATGTCACCCCTCCACTTT.